The subject of this entry is one T cell receptor (beta chain). Its antigen is undetermined. Next came a second PCR, run for roughly 7 to 12 cycles, which used a sample-barcoded 5' primer along with a J-beta primer mix. Each cDNA molecule carried a tag from a template-switch adaptor that contained 12 random nucleotides. TCRdb fed the 5' RACE reads into MiXCR, producing one record per CDR3 protein. The sample lists some 640,000 distinct CDR3 sequences; around 45% were seen once. The entry originates in a study of blood T cells in healthy people across ages. Findings and limits, study-wide: It was held that the diversity estimates obtained from one million T cells were underestimates.

This CDR3 is 15 amino acids long. V lost 6 bases to trimming and J lost 0 bases, with 12 bases between them. The sequence came from a woman aged 60-70 years in good health. The specimen sequenced was blood. The chain is built from TRBV12-3 or TRBV12-4 and TRBJ2-4; D is perhaps TRBD2 (5 bases). The CDR3 DNA reads as TGTGCCAGCAGCAGTAGCGTTATAGCCAAAAACATTCAGTACTTC. Amino acids: CASSSSVIAKNIQYF.